These T cell receptor beta chains were read from a single sample in a study of PD-1 blockade in classical Hodgkin lymphoma. This table comes from immunoSEQ multiplex PCR, and its TCRdb copy is limited to in-frame clones, with some not included. The repertoire holds about 44,000 clones, with 60% to 75% as singletons. The sample was peripheral blood mononuclear cells (PBMCs), taken before the fourth cycle of nivolumab. These receptors were taken from a human donor with classical Hodgkin lymphoma. Both conserved end residues are part of each CDR3. A D gene is named only where the DNA matches it firmly. Some rows have no size entry. The others give once, few or many, or a class for an expanded clone.

V	size	D	J	DNA	CDR3
TRBV29-1	-	TRBD1	TRBJ2-7	TGCAGCGTAGTAACAGGGGGCGTCCGGTACGAGCAGTACTTC	CSVVTGGVRYEQYF
TRBV15	once	-	TRBJ1-1	TGTGCCACCGCCCCGGGCACGTCCCCTTATGAAGCTTTCTTT	CATAPGTSPYEAFF
TRBV7-2	-	TRBD2	TRBJ2-3	TGTGCCAGCAGCTTATATCCAGCGGGGGGGCCCACAGATACGCAGTATTTT	CASSLYPAGGPTDTQYF
TRBV30	many	-	TRBJ1-3	TGTGCCTGGAGTGTAACTGGAAACACCATATATTTT	CAWSVTGNTIYF
TRBV6-5	few	TRBD1	TRBJ2-7	TGTGCCAGCAGCCGGACAGGGGGACATGGCGAGCAGTACTTC	CASSRTGGHGEQYF
TRBV11-2	-	-	TRBJ2-6	TGTGCCAGCAGCTATCAGGCTACCCGCTCTGGGGCCAACGTCCTGACTTTC	CASSYQATRSGANVLTF
TRBV6-9	-	TRBD1	TRBJ1-2	TGTGCCAGCAGTTACAACGACAGGGTCGGCGATGGCTACACCTTC	CASSYNDRVGDGYTF
TRBV5-1	-	-	TRBJ2-6	TGCGCCAGCAGGTCGGACAGTTACTCTGGGGCCAACGTCCTGACTTTC	CASRSDSYSGANVLTF
TRBV28	-	-	TRBJ1-2	TGTGCCAGCAGCCCTCCGGTTGTTTCTTATGGCTACACCTTC	CASSPPVVSYGYTF
TRBV2	-	TRBD2	TRBJ2-7	TGTGCCAGCAGTGGCCCCCTGACTAGCGGGAGAACCTACGAGCAGTACTTC	CASSGPLTSGRTYEQYF
TRBV7-2	-	-	TRBJ1-2	TGTGCCAGCAGCTTAGAGCGGGGTGTTTATGGCTACACCTTC	CASSLERGVYGYTF
TRBV4-2	-	-	TRBJ2-5	TGTGCCAGCAGCCAGGAGGGGCCAGAGACCCAGTACTTC	CASSQEGPETQYF
TRBV4-1	-	-	TRBJ1-2	TGCGCCAGCAGCCAAGAAGGGGCGGGGGTCGGCTATGGCTACACCTTC	CASSQEGAGVGYGYTF
TRBV6-5	once	-	TRBJ1-1	TGTGCCAGCAGTTACTCGACCACAGGAGAGGCTTTCTTT	CASSYSTTGEAFF
TRBV5-1	-	TRBD2	TRBJ2-7	TGCGCCAGCAGCACGGGACTAGCGGGAGCCTACGAGCAGTACTTC	CASSTGLAGAYEQYF
TRBV5-4	-	-	TRBJ2-5	TGTGCCAGCAGCCCTCAGGCGGGGCCCCAAGAGACCCAGTACTTC	CASSPQAGPQETQYF
TRBV28	-	-	TRBJ2-3	TGTGCCAGCAGTTTATGGGGGGATGGAGGCACAGATACGCAGTATTTT	CASSLWGDGGTDTQYF
TRBV5-8	-	TRBD1	TRBJ2-7	TGTGCCAGCAGCTGGGACAGGGGCTCCTACGAGCAGTACTTC	CASSWDRGSYEQYF
TRBV2	-	TRBD2	TRBJ2-3	TGTGCCAGCAAGTCCAGCGGGGCCACAGATACGCAGTATTTT	CASKSSGATDTQYF
TRBV28	-	-	TRBJ2-7	TGTGCCAGCAGACCGGGACCAACCGAGCAGTACTTC	CASRPGPTEQYF
TRBV6-5	few	-	TRBJ2-7	TGTGCCAGCAGTTACTACACGGGACCTTCCTACGAGCAGTACTTC	CASSYYTGPSYEQYF
TRBV5-1	-	TRBD2	TRBJ2-5	TGCGCCAGCAGTCCAAGCGGGGGGGCGGTAGAGACCCAGTACTTC	CASSPSGGAVETQYF
TRBV5-5	-	TRBD1	TRBJ2-7	TGTGCCAGCAGCTTGGGTGGGACAGGGGACACCTACGAGCAGTACTTC	CASSLGGTGDTYEQYF
TRBV10-3	-	TRBD1	TRBJ2-2	TGTGCCATCAGACCGGGACAGGACACCGGGGAGCTGTTTTTT	CAIRPGQDTGELFF
TRBV10-3	many	-	TRBJ1-1	TGTGCCATCACGGACGGATCCCTTGGAGCTTTCTTT	CAITDGSLGAFF
TRBV5-1	many	-	TRBJ2-7	TGTGCCAGCAGCTCGGCGGCAACCGGCCTGCACGAGCAGTACTTC	CASSSAATGLHEQYF
TRBV6-5	few	TRBD1	TRBJ1-1	TGTGCCAGCAGTAACAGGGGCGGGAACACTGAAGCTTTCTTT	CASSNRGGNTEAFF
TRBV7-2	-	TRBD2	TRBJ2-2	TGTGCCAGCAGCCCCGCGGCGGGGGGCGGGGAGCTGTTTTTT	CASSPAAGGGELFF
TRBV9	-	-	TRBJ1-2	TGTGCCAGCAGCCCCCAGGTCGATCCATTGGGCTACACCTTC	CASSPQVDPLGYTF
TRBV27	-	TRBD1	TRBJ2-4	TGTGCCAGCAGTTCCGGACAGGTAGCCAAAAACATTCAGTACTTC	CASSSGQVAKNIQYF
TRBV4-3	few	-	TRBJ1-3	TGCGCCAGCAGCCAGGAGATCACAGGAAACACCATATATTTT	CASSQEITGNTIYF
TRBV5-8	-	-	TRBJ2-3	TGTGCCAGCAGCTGGGGTCGGGCCATTGACACAGATACGCAGTATTTT	CASSWGRAIDTDTQYF
TRBV6-6	-	-	TRBJ1-5	TGTGCCAGCATCCTTAAAGGGGCAGGGTCGCATCAGCCCCAGCATTTT	CASILKGAGSHQPQHF
TRBV7-2	-	-	TRBJ2-2	TGTGCCAGCAGCTTAGGTGGGAACACCGGGGAGCTGTTTTTT	CASSLGGNTGELFF
TRBV27	-	-	TRBJ1-4	TGTGCCAGCAGTGCTCGTCGGTTAGTGGCGACTAATGAAAAACTGTTTTTT	CASSARRLVATNEKLFF
TRBV7-2	few	TRBD1	TRBJ2-7	TGTGCCAGCAGCCCAGCCCGGGACAGAGGGGAGCAGTACTTC	CASSPARDRGEQYF
TRBV9	medium-sized	-	TRBJ1-2	TGTGCCAGCAGCGTAGATAGTGGAGGCTATGGCTACACCTTC	CASSVDSGGYGYTF
TRBV5-6	-	-	TRBJ1-5	TGTGCCAGCAGCTTTCCGCGCCTTACCACCTTAAATCAGCCCCAGCATTTT	CASSFPRLTTLNQPQHF
TRBV28	-	TRBD1	TRBJ2-3	TGTGCCAGCAGTTTAACGGGACAGGGGAAGTATTTT	CASSLTGQGKYF
TRBV18	few	TRBD2	TRBJ2-5	TGTGCCAGCTCACCACGGAGGACTAGCGGGGGGGCAGAAGAGACCCAGTACTTC	CASSPRRTSGGAEETQYF
TRBV16	-	-	TRBJ2-2	TGTGCCAGCAAAGTTTCAGTTACCGGGGAGCTGTTTTTT	CASKVSVTGELFF
TRBV6-5	-	-	TRBJ2-5	TGTGCCAGCAAGGTGGGGGGCTTGGGGGAGACCCAGTACTTC	CASKVGGLGETQYF
TRBV27	-	-	TRBJ2-5	TGTGCCAGCAGTCTATCAGGGGTGGGCCAAGAGACCCAGTACTTC	CASSLSGVGQETQYF
TRBV7-2	few	TRBD1	TRBJ2-1	TGTGCCAGCACCATGGACAGGAATAGCGATGAGCAGTTCTTC	CASTMDRNSDEQFF
TRBV30	-	-	TRBJ2-3	TGTGCCTGGAGTGAGGGGCTTTCCACAGATACGCAGTATTTT	CAWSEGLSTDTQYF
TRBV11-3	once	TRBD2	TRBJ2-3	TGTGCCAGCAGCTTAGACGGGGGGAGCACAGATACGCAGTATTTT	CASSLDGGSTDTQYF
TRBV28	-	-	TRBJ1-6	TGTGCCAGCATCCCTTCACCGGGGGGCGGGGATTCACCCCTCCACTTT	CASIPSPGGGDSPLHF
TRBV29-1	-	-	TRBJ1-2	TGCAGCGTCGCTAAGGCCTTCTTC	CSVAKAFF
TRBV27	-	TRBD1	TRBJ2-1	TGTGCCAGCAGTTTCGAGGGGGCCTATTATAATGAGCAGTTCTTC	CASSFEGAYYNEQFF
TRBV30	-	TRBD1	TRBJ2-6	TGTGCTGCAGACAGGGCGTCTTCTGGGGCCAACGTCCTGACTTTC	CAADRASSGANVLTF
TRBV6-6	-	-	TRBJ2-1	TGTGCCAGCAGTTGGTCAGATCGGGGAGGTGAGCAGTTCTTC	CASSWSDRGGEQFF
TRBV2	-	TRBD2	TRBJ2-2	TGTGCCAGCAGTGAGTTATTAGCGGGAGCGACCGGGGAGCTGTTTTTT	CASSELLAGATGELFF
TRBV4-2	-	TRBD1	TRBJ2-1	TGTGCCAGCAGCCATGCGGGACAGGGTCTTAATGAGCAGTTCTTC	CASSHAGQGLNEQFF
TRBV19	-	TRBD1	TRBJ1-5	TGTGCCAGTAGTATAGAGGGGACAGCGGCTGGTCAGCCCCAGCATTTT	CASSIEGTAAGQPQHF
TRBV15	-	-	TRBJ2-7	TGTGCCACCAGCAGAGAGTGGGGGTTCGAGCAGTACTTC	CATSREWGFEQYF
TRBV19	-	TRBD1	TRBJ1-5	TGTGCCAGTACCCTGGCAGGGGGAAGTAGGAATCAGCCCCAGCATTTT	CASTLAGGSRNQPQHF
TRBV28	-	TRBD1	TRBJ2-1	TGTGCCAGTCTGTTCCGGGACAGGGGCAACAATGAGCAGTTCTTC	CASLFRDRGNNEQFF
TRBV7-6	few	TRBD2	TRBJ2-7	TGTGCCAGCAGCTTTGGGACTAGCGGGGGGGACTACGAGCAGTACTTC	CASSFGTSGGDYEQYF
TRBV6-5	-	TRBD1	TRBJ2-1	TGTGCCAGCAGTTATATCGACAGGGGGCCTTACAATGAGCAGTTCTTC	CASSYIDRGPYNEQFF